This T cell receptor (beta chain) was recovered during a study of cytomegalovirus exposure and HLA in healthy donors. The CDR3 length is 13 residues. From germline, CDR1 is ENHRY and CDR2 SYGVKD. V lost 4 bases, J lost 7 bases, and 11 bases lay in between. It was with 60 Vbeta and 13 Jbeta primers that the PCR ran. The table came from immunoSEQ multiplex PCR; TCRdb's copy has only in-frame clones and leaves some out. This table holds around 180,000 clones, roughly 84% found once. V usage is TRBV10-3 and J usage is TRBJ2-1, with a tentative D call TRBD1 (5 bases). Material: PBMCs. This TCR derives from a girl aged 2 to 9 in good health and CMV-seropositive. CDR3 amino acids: CAISAIQGNEQFF. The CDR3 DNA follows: TGTGCCATCAGTGCCATTCAGGGAAATGAGCAGTTCTTC.